This T cell receptor beta chain is drawn from a study of T cells in Graves' hyperthyroidism and ophthalmopathy. This clonotype was detected a few times. Clinical symptoms, serum thyroxine and TRAb, thyroid ultrasound and orbital computed tomography were used for the diagnoses. Template material for amplifying TCR beta CDR3 regions consisted of RNA transcripts. Initially, a first-round RT-PCR of the TCR CDR3 employed the HTBI primer set. TCRdb independently ran MiXCR on the multiplex PCR reads; one entry per CDR3 protein. This table has about 350,000 distinct CDR3 sequences, approximately 18% appearing once. The material sequenced was blood. The sequence came from a woman aged 40 to 50 with Graves' ophthalmopathy.

The CDR3 here is CASSQGDPIRMNTEAFF. DNA of the CDR3: TGTGCCAGCAGCCAAGGGGATCCGATAAGAATGAACACTGAAGCTTTCTTT. The genes are TRBV3-1 and TRBJ1-1, with D hard to call. Germline V gives CDR1 LGHDT, CDR2 YNNKEL (reference sequence). V lost 1 base, J lost 0 bases, and 15 bases lay in between. CDR3 length: 17 amino acids.